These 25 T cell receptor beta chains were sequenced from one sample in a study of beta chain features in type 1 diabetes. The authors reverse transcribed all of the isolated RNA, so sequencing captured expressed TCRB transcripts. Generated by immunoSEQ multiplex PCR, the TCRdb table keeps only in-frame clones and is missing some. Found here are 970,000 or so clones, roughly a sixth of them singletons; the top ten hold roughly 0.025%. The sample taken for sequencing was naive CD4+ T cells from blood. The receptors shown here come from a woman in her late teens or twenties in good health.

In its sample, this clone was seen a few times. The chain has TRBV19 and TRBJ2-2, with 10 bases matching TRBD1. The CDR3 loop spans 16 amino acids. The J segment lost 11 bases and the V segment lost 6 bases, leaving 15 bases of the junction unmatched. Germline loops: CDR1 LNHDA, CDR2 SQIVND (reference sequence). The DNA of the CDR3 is TGTGCCAGTAGCATCCTCACCGGGACAGGGGAAAGAGAGCTGTTTTTT. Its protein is CASSILTGTGERELFF.

The chain's CDR3 is CASSLHRQADEAFF. The CDR3 nucleotides read TGTGCCAGCTCACTACACAGACAGGCCGATGAAGCTTTCTTT. The V gene is TRBV18, the J gene TRBJ1-1; weak D call: TRBD1 (6 bases). V lost 4 bases and J 7 bases, leaving 16 bases between the germline ends. The germline CDR1 and CDR2 sequences are KGHSH and LQKENI. CDR3 size: 14 residues.

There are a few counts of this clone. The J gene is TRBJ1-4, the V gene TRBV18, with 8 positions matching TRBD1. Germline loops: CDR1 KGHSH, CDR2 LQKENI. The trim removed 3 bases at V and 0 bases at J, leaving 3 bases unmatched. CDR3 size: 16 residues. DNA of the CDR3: TGTGCCAGCTCACCCGGGACAGGAGCAACTAATGAAAAACTGTTTTTT. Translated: CASSPGTGATNEKLFF. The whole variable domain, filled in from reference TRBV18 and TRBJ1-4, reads NAGVMQNPRHLVRRRGQEARLRCSPMKGHSHVYWYRQLPEEGLKFMVYLQKENIIDESGMPKERFSAEFPKEGPSILRIQQVVRGDSAAYFCASSPGTGATNEKLFFGSGTQLSVL.

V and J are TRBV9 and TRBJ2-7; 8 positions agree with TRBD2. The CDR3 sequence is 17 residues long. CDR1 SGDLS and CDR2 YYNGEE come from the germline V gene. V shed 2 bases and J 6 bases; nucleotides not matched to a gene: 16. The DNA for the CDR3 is TGTGCCAGCAGCGTGAGCGGGAGTTCTGTCCCCCTAGGCGAGCAGTACTTC. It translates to CASSVSGSSVPLGEQYF.

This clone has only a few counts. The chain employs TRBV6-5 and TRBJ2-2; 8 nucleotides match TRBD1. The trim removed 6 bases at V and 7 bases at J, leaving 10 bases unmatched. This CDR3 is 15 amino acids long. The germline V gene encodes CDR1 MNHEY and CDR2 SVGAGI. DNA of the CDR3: TGTGCCAGCAGACTGACTACAGGGGGGATCGGGGAGCTGTTTTTT. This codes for CASRLTTGGIGELFF.

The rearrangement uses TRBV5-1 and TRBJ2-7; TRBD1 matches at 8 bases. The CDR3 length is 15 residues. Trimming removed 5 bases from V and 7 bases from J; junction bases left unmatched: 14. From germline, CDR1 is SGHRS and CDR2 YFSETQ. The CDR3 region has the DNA TGCGCCAGCAGTTATAATAGCAGGACAGGGTCAGAGCAGTACTTC. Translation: CASSYNSRTGSEQYF.

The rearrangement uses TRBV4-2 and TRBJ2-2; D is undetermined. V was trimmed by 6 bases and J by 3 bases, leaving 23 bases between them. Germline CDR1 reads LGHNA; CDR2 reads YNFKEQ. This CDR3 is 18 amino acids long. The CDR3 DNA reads TGTGCCAGCAGTCGAAACCATCTCAGGTATGCCGACACCGGGGAGCTGTTTTTT. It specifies CASSRNHLRYADTGELFF.

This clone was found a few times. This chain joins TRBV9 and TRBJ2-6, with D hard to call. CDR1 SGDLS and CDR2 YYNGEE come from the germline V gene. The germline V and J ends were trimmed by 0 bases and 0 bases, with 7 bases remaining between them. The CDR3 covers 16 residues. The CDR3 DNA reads TGTGCCAGCAGCGTAGCTCGAGCCTCTGGGGCCAACGTCCTGACTTTC. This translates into CASSVARASGANVLTF. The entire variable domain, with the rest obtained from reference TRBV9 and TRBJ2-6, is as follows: DSGVTQTPKHLITATGQRVTLRCSPRSGDLSVYWYQQSLDQGLQFLIQYYNGEERAKGNILERFSAQQFPDLHSELNLSSLELGDSALYFCASSVARASGANVLTFGAGSRLTVL.

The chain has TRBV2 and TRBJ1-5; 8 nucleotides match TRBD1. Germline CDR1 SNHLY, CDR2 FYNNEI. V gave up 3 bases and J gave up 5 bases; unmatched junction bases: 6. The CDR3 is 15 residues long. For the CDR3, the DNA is TGTGCCAGCAGTGACATAGTACAGGGGGATCAGCCCCAGCATTTT. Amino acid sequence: CASSDIVQGDQPQHF. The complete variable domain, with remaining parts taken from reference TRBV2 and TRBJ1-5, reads EPEVTQTPSHQVTQMGQEVILRCVPISNHLYFYWYRQILGQKVEFLVSFYNNEISEKSEIFDDQFSVERPDGSNFTLKIRSTKLEDSAMYFCASSDIVQGDQPQHFGDGTRLSIL.

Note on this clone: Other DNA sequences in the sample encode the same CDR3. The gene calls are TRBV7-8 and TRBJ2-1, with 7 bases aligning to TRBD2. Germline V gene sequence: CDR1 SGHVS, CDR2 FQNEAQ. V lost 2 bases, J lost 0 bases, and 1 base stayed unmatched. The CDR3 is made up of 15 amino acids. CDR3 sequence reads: CASSLLAGSYNEQFF. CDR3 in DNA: TGTGCCAGCAGCTTATTAGCGGGCTCCTACAATGAGCAGTTCTTC.

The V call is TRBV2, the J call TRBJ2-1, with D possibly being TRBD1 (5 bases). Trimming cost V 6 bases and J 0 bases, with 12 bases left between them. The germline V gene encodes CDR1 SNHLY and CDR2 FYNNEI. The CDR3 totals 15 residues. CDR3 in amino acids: CASRPRQSSYNEQFF. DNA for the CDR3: TGTGCCAGCAGACCCAGACAGAGCTCCTACAATGAGCAGTTCTTC. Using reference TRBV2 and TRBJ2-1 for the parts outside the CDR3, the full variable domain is EPEVTQTPSHQVTQMGQEVILRCVPISNHLYFYWYRQILGQKVEFLVSFYNNEISEKSEIFDDQFSVERPDGSNFTLKIRSTKLEDSAMYFCASRPRQSSYNEQFFGPGTRLTVL.

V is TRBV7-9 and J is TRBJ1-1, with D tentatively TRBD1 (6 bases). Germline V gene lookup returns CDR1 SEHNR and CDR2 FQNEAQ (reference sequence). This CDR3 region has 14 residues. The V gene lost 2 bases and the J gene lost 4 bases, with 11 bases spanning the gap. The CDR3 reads CASSLQGKGTEAFF. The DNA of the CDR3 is TGTGCCAGCAGCTTACAGGGGAAAGGCACTGAAGCTTTCTTT.

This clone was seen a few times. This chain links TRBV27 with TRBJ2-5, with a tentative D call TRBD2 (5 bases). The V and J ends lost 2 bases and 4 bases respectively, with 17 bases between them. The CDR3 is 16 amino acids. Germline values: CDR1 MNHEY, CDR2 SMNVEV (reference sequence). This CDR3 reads CASSLAGGGFRETQYF. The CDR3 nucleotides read TGTGCCAGCAGTTTAGCCGGAGGCGGGTTTCGAGAGACCCAGTACTTC.

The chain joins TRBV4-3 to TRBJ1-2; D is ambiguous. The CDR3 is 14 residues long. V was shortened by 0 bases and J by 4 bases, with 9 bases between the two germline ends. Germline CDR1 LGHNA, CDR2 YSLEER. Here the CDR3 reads CASSQDVGPYGYTF. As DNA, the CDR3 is TGCGCCAGCAGCCAAGATGTCGGTCCCTATGGCTACACCTTC.

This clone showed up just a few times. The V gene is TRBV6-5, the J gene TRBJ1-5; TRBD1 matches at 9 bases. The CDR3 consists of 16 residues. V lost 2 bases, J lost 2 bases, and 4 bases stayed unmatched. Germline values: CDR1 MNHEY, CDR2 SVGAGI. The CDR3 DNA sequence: TGTGCCAGCAGTTACCGGGACAGGGCAGGCAATCAGCCCCAGCATTTT. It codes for CASSYRDRAGNQPQHF.

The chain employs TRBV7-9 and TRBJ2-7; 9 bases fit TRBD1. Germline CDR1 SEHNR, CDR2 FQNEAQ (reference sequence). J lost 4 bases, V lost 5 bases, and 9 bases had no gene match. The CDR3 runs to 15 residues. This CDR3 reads CASSGVTGGIYEQYF. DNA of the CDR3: TGTGCCAGCAGCGGAGTGACAGGGGGGATTTACGAGCAGTACTTC. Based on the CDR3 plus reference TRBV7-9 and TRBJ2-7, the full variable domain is DTGVSQNPRHKITKRGQNVTFRCDPISEHNRLYWYRQTLGQGPEFLTYFQNEAQLEKSRLLSDRFSAERPKGSFSTLEIQRTEQGDSAMYLCASSGVTGGIYEQYFGPGTRLTVT.

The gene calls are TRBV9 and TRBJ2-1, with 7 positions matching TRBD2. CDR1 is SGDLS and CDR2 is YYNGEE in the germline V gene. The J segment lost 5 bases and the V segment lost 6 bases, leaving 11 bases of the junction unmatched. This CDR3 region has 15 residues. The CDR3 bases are TGTGCCAGCACCCGAAGCCTAGCGGCTCACAATGAGCAGTTCTTC. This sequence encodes CASTRSLAAHNEQFF.

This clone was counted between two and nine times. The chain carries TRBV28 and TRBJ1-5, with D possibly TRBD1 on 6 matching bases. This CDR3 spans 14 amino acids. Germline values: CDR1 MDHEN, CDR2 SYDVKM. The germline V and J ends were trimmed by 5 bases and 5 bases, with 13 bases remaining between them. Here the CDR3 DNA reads TGTGCCAGCAGTACAGGGCGCACCTATCAGCCCCAGCATTTT. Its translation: CASSTGRTYQPQHF.

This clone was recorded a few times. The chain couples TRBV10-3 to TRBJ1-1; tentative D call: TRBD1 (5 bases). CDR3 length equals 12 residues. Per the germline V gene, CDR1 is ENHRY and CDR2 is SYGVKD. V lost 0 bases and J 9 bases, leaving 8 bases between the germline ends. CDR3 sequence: CAISESRGKAFF. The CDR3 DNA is TGTGCCATCAGTGAGTCTCGGGGGAAAGCTTTCTTT.

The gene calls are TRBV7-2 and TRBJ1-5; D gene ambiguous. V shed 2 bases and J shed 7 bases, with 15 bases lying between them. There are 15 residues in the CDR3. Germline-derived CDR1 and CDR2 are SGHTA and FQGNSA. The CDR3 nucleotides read TGTGCCAGCAGCTTATACGGTCATTTCCTCCAGCCCCAGCATTTT. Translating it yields CASSLYGHFLQPQHF.

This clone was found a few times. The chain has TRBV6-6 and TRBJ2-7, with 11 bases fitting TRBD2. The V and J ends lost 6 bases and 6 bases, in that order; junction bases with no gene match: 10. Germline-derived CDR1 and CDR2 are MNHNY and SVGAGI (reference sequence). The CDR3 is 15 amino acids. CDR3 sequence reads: CASSQSVLAGGEQYF. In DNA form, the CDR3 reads TGTGCCAGCAGCCAGAGCGTCCTAGCGGGAGGCGAGCAGTACTTC.

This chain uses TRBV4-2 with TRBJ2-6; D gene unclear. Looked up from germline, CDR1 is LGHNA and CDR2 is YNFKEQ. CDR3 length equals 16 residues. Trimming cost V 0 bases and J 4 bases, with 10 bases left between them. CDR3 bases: TGTGCCAGCAGCCAAGACATATCGAGAGGGGCCAACGTCCTGACTTTC. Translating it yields CASSQDISRGANVLTF.

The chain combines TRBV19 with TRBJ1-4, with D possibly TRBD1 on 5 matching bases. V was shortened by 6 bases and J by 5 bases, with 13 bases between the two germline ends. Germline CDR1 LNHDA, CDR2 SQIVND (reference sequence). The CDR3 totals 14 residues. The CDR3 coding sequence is TGTGCCAGTAGACAGGATAAAGGAAATGAAAAACTGTTTTTT. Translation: CASRQDKGNEKLFF.

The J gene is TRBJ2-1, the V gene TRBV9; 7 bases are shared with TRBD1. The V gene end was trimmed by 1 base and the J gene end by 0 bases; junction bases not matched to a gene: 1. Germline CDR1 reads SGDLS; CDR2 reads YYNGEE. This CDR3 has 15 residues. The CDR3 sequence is CASSVTGDSYNEQFF. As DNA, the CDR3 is TGTGCCAGCAGCGTAACAGGGGACTCCTACAATGAGCAGTTCTTC.

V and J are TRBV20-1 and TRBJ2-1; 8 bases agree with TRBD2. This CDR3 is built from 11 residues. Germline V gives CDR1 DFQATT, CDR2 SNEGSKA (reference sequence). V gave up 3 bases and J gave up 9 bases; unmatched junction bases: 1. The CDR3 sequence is CSASGRAEQFF. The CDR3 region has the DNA TGCAGTGCTAGCGGGAGGGCTGAGCAGTTCTTC.